The 30 T cell receptor beta chains in this list originate from one sample, sequenced in a study of blood T cell repertoires in COVID-19. The data were produced by immunoSEQ multiplex PCR, yet TCRdb's version contains in-frame clones alone and is incomplete. The data hold approximately 390,000 clones, with roughly 86% observed a single time. The sequencing sample was made of PBMCs or T cells enriched from blood (not recorded which). These receptors all stem from a woman aged 40 to 55 with acute COVID-19.

This clone appeared once. The V call is TRBV7-8, the J call TRBJ2-5, with 7 nucleotides matching TRBD1. Germline V gene lookup returns CDR1 SGHVS and CDR2 FQNEAQ. The junction had 2 bases not matched to a gene; V was cut back by 1 base and J by 6 bases. This CDR3 has 13 amino acids. The CDR3 region is CASSLEGAKTQYF. CDR3 nucleotides: TGTGCCAGCAGCTTAGAGGGGGCGAAGACCCAGTACTTC.

This chain links TRBV29-1 with TRBJ2-5; D call uncertain. The CDR3 length is 14 residues. V lost 3 bases to trimming and J lost 3 bases, with 14 bases between them. Germline values: CDR1 SQVTM, CDR2 ANQGSEA. CDR3 bases: TGCAGCGTTGACGTCGTGGCAGAAAAAGAGACCCAGTACTTC. The encoded protein is CSVDVVAEKETQYF.

This clone was picked up one time. V usage is TRBV3-1 (or the pseudogene TRBV3-2) and J usage is TRBJ1-5; the D is unclear. Germline CDR1 LGHDT, CDR2 YNNKEL (reference sequence). V was pared by 5 bases and J by 3 bases, with 8 bases between. This CDR3 is built from 13 residues. CDR3 DNA: TGTGCCAGCAGCATACAGAACAATCAGCCCCAGCATTTT. This sequence encodes CASSIQNNQPQHF.

This clone was recorded once. The chain has TRBV12-3 or TRBV12-4 and TRBJ1-2; D gene ambiguous. Trimming cost V 6 bases and J 6 bases, with 11 bases left between them. The CDR3 length is 12 residues. CDR3 amino acids: CASSLGFDGYTF. CDR3 in DNA: TGTGCCAGCAGCCTAGGCTTCGATGGCTACACCTTC.

In its sample, this clone was seen once. The sample has other DNA sequences that encode this CDR3 too. This chain joins TRBV2 and TRBJ2-3; 15 bases are shared with TRBD2. The CDR3 contains 18 residues. Per the germline V gene, CDR1 is SNHLY and CDR2 is FYNNEI. V lost 5 bases, J lost 2 bases, and 8 bases stayed unmatched. CDR3 region: CASSPGLAGGFFTDTQYF. CDR3 nucleotides: TGTGCCAGCAGTCCGGGACTAGCGGGGGGCTTTTTCACAGATACGCAGTATTTT.

The V and J genes are TRBV24-1 and TRBJ1-2; 8 bases agree with TRBD1. The J segment lost 4 bases and the V segment lost 7 bases, leaving 7 bases of the junction unmatched. The CDR3 is made up of 14 amino acids. Germline V lookup: CDR1 KGHDR, CDR2 SFDVKD. The chain's CDR3 is CATRTGGRCYGYTF. The CDR3 DNA follows: TGTGCCACCAGAACAGGGGGTCGATGCTATGGCTACACCTTC.

Points on this clone: A read error may produce the germline difference seen at one junction end. This sequence joins TRBV30 and TRBJ2-7; D possibly corresponds to TRBD1 (6 bases). Germline V gene lookup returns CDR1 GTSNPN and CDR2 SVGIG (reference sequence). This CDR3 contains 14 residues. This CDR3 is CAGRQDRSYGEQYF. Written as DNA, the CDR3 is TGTGCCGGGAGACAGGACCGATCCTATGGCGAGCAGTACTTC.

J is TRBJ1-2 and V is TRBV28; 8 bases fit TRBD1. The trim removed 3 bases at V and 2 bases at J, leaving 2 bases unmatched. This CDR3 has 14 amino acids. Germline CDR1 MDHEN, CDR2 SYDVKM. The CDR3 loop reads CASSLGQENYGYTF. The CDR3 DNA reads as TGTGCCAGCAGTTTGGGACAGGAAAACTATGGCTACACCTTC.

The rearrangement uses TRBV24-1 and TRBJ1-6; D is ambiguous. Germline loops: CDR1 KGHDR, CDR2 SFDVKD. The CDR3 loop spans 14 amino acids. The ends were cut back, 5 bases at V and 5 bases at J, with 9 bases in the middle. The DNA of the CDR3 is TGTGCCACCAGTGCCTCCCGGGATAATTCACCCCTCCACTTT. Amino acids: CATSASRDNSPLHF.

The chain couples TRBV9 to TRBJ1-2; TRBD1 agrees at 7 bases. V shed 0 bases and J 7 bases; nucleotides not matched to a gene: 3. Germline values: CDR1 SGDLS, CDR2 YYNGEE. The CDR3 runs to 13 residues. The CDR3 coding sequence is TGTGCCAGCAGCGTAGACAGGGGACGTGGCTACACCTTC. It specifies CASSVDRGRGYTF.

The J gene is TRBJ2-2, the V gene TRBV18, with D maybe TRBD2 (6 bases). The V and J ends lost 2 bases and 4 bases respectively, with 8 bases between them. The CDR3 has 14 residues. Per germline, CDR1 KGHSH and CDR2 LQKENI. CDR3 loop: CASSPVGLTGELFF. CDR3 coding DNA: TGTGCCAGCTCACCAGTGGGACTCACCGGGGAGCTGTTTTTT.

This chain joins TRBV4-2 and TRBJ1-2; D is unclear. The CDR3 consists of 13 residues. V lost 0 bases, J lost 3 bases, and 5 bases lay in between. Germline CDR1 LGHNA, CDR2 YNFKEQ. As DNA, the CDR3 is TGTGCCAGCAGCCAAGACAGGCACTATGGCTACACCTTC. Translating it yields CASSQDRHYGYTF.

The rearrangement links TRBV3-1 (or the pseudogene TRBV3-2) to TRBJ1-6; D remains unclear. Germline CDR1 and CDR2: LGHDT and YNNKEL (reference sequence). The CDR3 sequence is 14 residues long. The V gene lost 1 base and the J gene lost 6 bases, with 7 bases spanning the gap. The CDR3 bases are TGTGCCAGCAGCCAAGCCCAGTTTAATTCACCCCTCCACTTT. This gives the protein CASSQAQFNSPLHF.

The chain couples TRBV14 to TRBJ1-2, with a tentative D call TRBD1 (6 bases). V was cut by 1 base and J by 2 bases, with 8 bases left in between. CDR3 length: 14 amino acids. Looked up from germline, CDR1 is SGHDN and CDR2 is FVKESK. Written as DNA, the CDR3 is TGTGCCAGCAGCCAAGTGACAGGAAACTATGGCTACACCTTC. Translation: CASSQVTGNYGYTF.

The chain is built from TRBV14 and TRBJ1-2; 8 nucleotides agree with TRBD1. V lost 4 bases, J lost 5 bases, and 3 bases stayed unmatched. Germline V gene data show CDR1 as SGHDN and CDR2 as FVKESK. This CDR3 spans 13 amino acids. CDR3 amino acids: CASSRQGIYGYTF. The CDR3 DNA follows: TGTGCCAGCAGCCGACAGGGGATTTATGGCTACACCTTC. Using reference TRBV14 and TRBJ1-2 for the parts outside the CDR3, the full variable domain is EAGVTQFPSHSVIEKGQTVTLRCDPISGHDNLYWYRRVMGKEIKFLLHFVKESKQDESGMPNNRFLAERTGGTYSTLKVQPAELEDSGVYFCASSRQGIYGYTFGSGTRLTVV.

The gene calls are TRBV19 and TRBJ1-1, with no clear D. This CDR3 has 13 amino acids. Between the trimmed V and J ends, which lost 3 bases and 1 base, there was a span of 6 bases. CDR1 LNHDA and CDR2 SQIVND come from the germline V gene (reference sequence). The CDR3 DNA is TGTGCCAGTAGTATGAGTGAGAACACTGAAGCTTTCTTT. As protein: CASSMSENTEAFF.

V and J are TRBV11-2 and TRBJ1-2; a weak D match, TRBD1 (6 bases). Trimming removed 6 bases from V and 4 bases from J, with 9 bases in between. Germline loops: CDR1 SGHAT, CDR2 FQNNGV. CDR3 length: 12 residues. The chain's CDR3 is CASRSGVYGYTF. The CDR3, as DNA: TGTGCCAGCAGATCAGGGGTCTATGGCTACACCTTC.

The chain links TRBV19 to TRBJ1-1, with TRBD1 identical over 9 bases. This CDR3 is 14 amino acids long. The trim removed 6 bases at V and 4 bases at J, leaving 6 bases unmatched. Germline lookup yields CDR1 LNHDA and CDR2 SQIVND (reference sequence). CDR3 coding DNA: TGTGCCAGTAGGACGAGACAGGGGGTCACTGAAGCTTTCTTT. Residues: CASRTRQGVTEAFF.

The chain carries TRBV30 and TRBJ1-1, with a weak D call TRBD1 (6 bases). V lost 4 bases and J lost 2, with 17 bases in between. This CDR3 contains 15 residues. From germline, CDR1 is GTSNPN and CDR2 SVGIG (reference sequence). This CDR3 is CAWIGGVIRNTEAFF. Written as DNA, the CDR3 is TGTGCCTGGATAGGGGGGGTGATTCGAAACACTGAAGCTTTCTTT. The entire variable domain, with the rest obtained from reference TRBV30 and TRBJ1-1, is as follows: SQTIHQWPATLVQPVGSPLSLECTVEGTSNPNLYWYRQAAGRGLQLLFYSVGIGQISSEVPQNLSASRPQDRQFILSSKKLLLSDSGFYLCAWIGGVIRNTEAFFGQGTRLTVV.

The rearrangement joins TRBV5-1 to TRBJ1-4; D is perhaps TRBD1 (5 bases). The germline V and J ends were trimmed by 1 base and 4 bases, with 8 bases remaining between them. The CDR3 contains 14 residues. Per germline, CDR1 SGHRS and CDR2 YFSETQ. CDR3 in amino acids: CASSLSGRNEKLFF. The CDR3 nucleotides read TGCGCCAGCAGCTTGTCAGGGCGTAATGAAAAACTGTTTTTT.

V and J are TRBV30 and TRBJ1-2, with D perhaps TRBD1 (5 bases). Germline V gene lookup returns CDR1 GTSNPN and CDR2 SVGIG (reference sequence). V lost 0 bases to trimming and J lost 5 bases, with 13 bases between them. This CDR3 has 14 amino acids. CDR3: CAWSVRERGYGYTF. The CDR3 DNA is TGTGCCTGGAGTGTACGCGAAAGGGGATATGGCTACACCTTC.

The chain has TRBV2 and TRBJ2-3; 10 nucleotides agree with TRBD1. The CDR3 loop spans 15 amino acids. Germline CDR1 is SNHLY and CDR2 is FYNNEI. J lost 4 bases, V lost 7 bases, and 8 bases had no gene match. The CDR3 DNA reads as TGTGCCAGCAACAGGGACAGGGGTGGCGCAGATACGCAGTATTTT. Protein product: CASNRDRGGADTQYF. The whole variable domain, remainder taken from reference TRBV2 and TRBJ2-3, is EPEVTQTPSHQVTQMGQEVILRCVPISNHLYFYWYRQILGQKVEFLVSFYNNEISEKSEIFDDQFSVERPDGSNFTLKIRSTKLEDSAMYFCASNRDRGGADTQYFGPGTRLTVL.

V is TRBV27 and J is TRBJ1-4, with D unclear. V dropped 0 bases and J dropped 8 bases, with 10 bases sitting between them. Germline values: CDR1 MNHEY, CDR2 SMNVEV (reference sequence). This CDR3 has 14 residues. DNA for the CDR3: TGTGCCAGCAGTTTATCGAGCCCCTCGGAAAAACTGTTTTTT. Translation: CASSLSSPSEKLFF.

V usage is TRBV3-1 (or the pseudogene TRBV3-2) and J usage is TRBJ2-5; maybe TRBD1 (6 bases). Germline V gene data show CDR1 as LGHDT and CDR2 as YNNKEL (reference sequence). The CDR3 runs to 15 residues. Trimming cost V 2 bases and J 5 bases, with 15 bases left between them. DNA for the CDR3: TGTGCCAGCAGCCAATCGGAGACCCAGGGGGAGACCCAGTACTTC. It translates to CASSQSETQGETQYF.

Note on this clone: An end of the junction does not agree with germline; a read error may underlie this. This chain joins TRBV6-5 and TRBJ2-7; maybe TRBD2 (6 bases). The V gene's germline CDR1 is MNHEY and CDR2 SVGAGI. The CDR3 runs to 14 residues. The CDR3 DNA follows: TGTGCCAGCAGTGACTCAGGGACTTCCTACGAGCAGTACTTC. Translated, it gives CASSDSGTSYEQYF.

The chain employs TRBV5-4 and TRBJ2-1; 11 nucleotides agree with TRBD2. The CDR3 has 18 amino acids. Germline loops: CDR1 SGHNT, CDR2 YYREEE (reference sequence). The ends lost 4 bases at V and 1 base at J; junction bases unmatched: 10. CDR3 DNA: TGTGCCAGCAGCCCCGAGATAGCGGGGGGGCGGTCCTACAATGAGCAGTTCTTC. Encoded protein: CASSPEIAGGRSYNEQFF.

This clone was counted a few times. V is TRBV5-6 and J is TRBJ2-7; 8 bases align to TRBD2. After removal of 3 bases from V and 0 bases from J, the junction contained 8 bases not matched to a gene. Germline-derived CDR1 and CDR2 are SGHDT and YYEEEE. The CDR3 extends over 16 amino acids. In nucleotides, the CDR3 is TGTGCCAGCAGCTCCCTGGCGGGGGGCCGCTCCTACGAGCAGTACTTC. Its protein product is CASSSLAGGRSYEQYF.

This CDR3 reads CASSSDRGEGNTIYF. The CDR3 DNA reads TGCGCCAGCAGCTCGGACAGGGGGGAAGGAAACACCATATATTTT. The chain employs TRBV4-1 and TRBJ1-3, with 10 bases lining up with TRBD1. Germline V lookup: CDR1 MGHRA, CDR2 YSYEKL. J lost 4 bases, V lost 5 bases, and 5 bases had no gene match. This CDR3 has 15 amino acids.

V usage is TRBV19 and J usage is TRBJ2-6; maybe TRBD1 (5 bases). Between the trimmed V and J ends, which lost 8 bases and 1 base, there was a span of 6 bases. Germline V CDR1 and CDR2: LNHDA, SQIVND (reference sequence). This CDR3 has 13 amino acids. CDR3 protein: CASAGSGANVLTF. CDR3 coding DNA: TGTGCCAGTGCAGGGTCTGGGGCCAACGTCCTGACTTTC.

The V gene is TRBV5-4, the J gene TRBJ2-2, with D tentatively TRBD2 (6 bases). Trimming left V 6 bases short and J 6 bases short, with 21 bases between. Germline-derived CDR1 and CDR2 are SGHNT and YYREEE (reference sequence). CDR3 length equals 16 residues. Here the CDR3 DNA reads TGTGCCAGCACCCGGGGCGGGGCCGGTACGGCCGGGGAGCTGTTTTTT. This translates into CASTRGGAGTAGELFF.